This T cell receptor (beta chain) was sequenced during a study of CD4 T cells in relation to SARS-CoV-2 and coronaviruses (dated by TCRdb to about 2021). Background on the whole study: Shared crossreactive spike epitopes were mapped to their HLA restriction using patient-derived lymphoblastoid cell lines. Memory CD4+ T cell crossreactivity between SARS-CoV-2 and common cold coronavirus spike proteins was assessed at the TCR clonotype level in the study. The Adaptive Biotechnologies TCR-sequencing kit was used to sequence samples from three pre-COVID donors and the naive versus memory experiments, while other data came from Illumina-based sequencing. Expansion assays from other donors in the study were sequenced with a different, Illumina-based TCR-beta assay.

Summary of the overall study and its limitations: Naive versus memory sequencing indicated the assay detects memory recall responses rather than primary responses primed during culture. Significantly weaker SARS-CoV-2-driven expansion was shown by crossreactive clones than by monoreactive clones, consistent with antigenic imprinting. No donor contributed both pre-pandemic and post-infection samples, which limited tracing the source of pre-existing responses. The study was constrained by small numbers of patients and of tested TCRs. Roughly 60% of donors had memory CD4+ clonotypes that crossrecognized SARS-CoV-2 and at least one common cold coronavirus spike. Because the crossreactivity analysis focused on spike protein, crossreactivity against other viral proteins was not assessed.

The CDR3 sequence holds 14 residues, the cysteine and phenylalanine included. CDR3 DNA only is kept here, 42 bases in frame from base 1. V is reduced by 8 bases and J by 9 bases, leaving a spacing of 17 bases between them. The germline V gene specifies MNHEY as CDR1 and SVGAGI as CDR2. CD4+ T cells from unexposed donors were collected before the COVID-19 pandemic (2011-2018). Naive and memory CD4+ T cells were separated from cryopreserved PBMCs through CD4 enrichment, which was followed by EasySep naive CD4+ T cell enrichment. Leukapheresis product for the unexposed donors was purchased commercially. Ficoll-Paque PLUS gradient centrifugation was used to isolate PBMCs from leukapheresis product or whole blood. PBMCs were either cryopreserved at -140°C or used fresh in the expansion assay. The QIAamp Micro DNA Kit was used to extract genomic DNA from the CD4+ T cells. With respect to this clone: Its antigen remains undetermined. No much larger clone exists at a distance of one base, and base qualities are not known.

Uncultured naive and memory CD4+ T cell DNA received deep-resolution immunoSEQ TCR-beta sequencing. On the authors' methods: During preprocessing, nonproductive sequences were removed, as were CDR3s that did not start with C, did not end with F or W, or were shorter than 7 amino acids. Cultured and uncultured naive and memory CD4+ repertoires were searched for CDR3s previously identified as spike- and CEF-reactive. After three terminal residues were trimmed from each end, CDR3 homology was quantified as pairwise Levenshtein distance using the stringdist R package. TCRdb stores this immuneACCESS table with in-frame sequences only. Part of the clones is absent; in the studies checked, under half of the shortfall reflects unresolved V genes, and no reason is known for the rest. V, J and clone size are taken as reported in that table, and D and trimming were inferred from the DNA itself. This sample comprises about 59,000 clones, 86% of them detected only once. The top ten hold approximately 1.5% of the sample.

The sample consisted of memory CD4+ T cells from PBMCs. The sample's cell subset or site label, decoded: memory (non-naive) CD4+ T cells. The chain was built from TRBV6-5 and TRBJ1-6; 6 matching bases give a weak D call of TRBD1. This clonotype was sampled from a human donor in good health. The CDR3 region has the sequence CASSEQGVGSPLHF. The bases read TGTGCCAGCTCAGAACAGGGTGTGGGTTCACCCCTCCACTTT.